The entry below describes one TCR beta chain. The antigen is unknown. Generated by immunoSEQ multiplex PCR, the TCRdb table keeps only in-frame clones and is missing some. The table has fewer than 200,000 clones, 84% seen once. This sample was taken from a study of cytomegalovirus exposure and HLA in healthy donors. Study-level information: It was reported in a later analysis that the same platform had been used for the 120 validation repertoires as for the 666 first-cohort repertoires.

Germline CDR1 reads SGHAT; CDR2 reads FQNNGV. V lost 1 base and J 0 bases, leaving 13 bases between the germline ends. This CDR3 has 16 amino acids. Study outcomes and limitations: TCR sequences were mostly rare, though some public TCRs occurred in many donors.

The source material was PBMCs. This receptor was identified in a woman aged 18-30 years in good health and CMV-seropositive. The chain combines TRBV11-2 with TRBJ2-7; a possible D gene is TRBD2 (6 bases). The CDR3, as DNA: TGTGCCAGCAGCTTAGCCCCACGGGGGAGCTCCTACGAGCAGTACTTC. This translates into CASSLAPRGSSYEQYF.